This T cell receptor beta chain originates from a study of metastatic and nonmetastatic thyroid tumors. About the study: Repertoires from blood and tumor or nodule tissue of malignant and benign thyroid patients were compared. Broader study findings: Reported TCR beta diversity, measured in blood and tumor, was significantly higher for malignant thyroid tumors than for benign nodules.

Authors' analysis steps: Researchers built a distant-metastasis classifier for papillary thyroid cancer that drew on CDR3 differences across clinicopathological groups. TCRdb re-called clones from the PCR reads using MiXCR. The V and J calls reflect TCRdb's pipeline rather than the authors' work. The sample lists about 69,000 clones, 14% occurring once. All patients were treatment-naive before thyroid surgery. This clone was found many times. No antigen is known for it. The sequencing input was blood. The source is a male donor with papillary thyroid cancer or a benign thyroid nodule (not recorded which). Some clones in this sample may be carry-over from other donors' samples.

The CDR3 bases are TGTGCCAGCAGCGGTCAGGGTACCGATTCACCCCTCCACTTT. It codes for CASSGQGTDSPLHF. This chain links TRBV9 with TRBJ1-6; weak D call: TRBD1 (5 bases). The germline V gene has CDR1 SGDLS and CDR2 YYNGEE. The CDR3 is made up of 14 amino acids. Trimming took 3 bases from V and 8 from J, leaving 12 bases between them.